This TCR beta chain was retrieved from a study of blood T cell repertoires in COVID-19. Study summary: Samples of COVID-19 (acute and convalescent) were obtained from the United States, Italy and Spain. The cDNA or gDNA used as material had been derived from T cells, B-cell-depleted T cells, or PBMCs.

Study processing details: Quantification of nucleated cells was approximated via reference gene primer amplification. The method was immunoSEQ multiplex PCR; TCRdb's version includes in-frame clones alone and lacks a portion of them. V, J and clone size were drawn from that table, and D and trimming were deduced from the DNA. The data show around 250,000 clones, about 90% seen once. Germline-derived CDR1 and CDR2 are MGHDK and SYGVNS. V lost 2 bases, J lost 5 bases, and 5 bases stayed unmatched. The CDR3 consists of 15 residues. Sequenced sample: peripheral blood. The clonotype originates from a man between 60 and 70 years old with acute or convalescent COVID-19. The chain has TRBV25-1 and TRBJ2-1; 8 bases match TRBD2. The CDR3 nucleotides are TGTGCCAGCAGTGAAGCGGGGGGAATGCACAATGAGCAGTTCTTC. Amino acid sequence: CASSEAGGMHNEQFF.